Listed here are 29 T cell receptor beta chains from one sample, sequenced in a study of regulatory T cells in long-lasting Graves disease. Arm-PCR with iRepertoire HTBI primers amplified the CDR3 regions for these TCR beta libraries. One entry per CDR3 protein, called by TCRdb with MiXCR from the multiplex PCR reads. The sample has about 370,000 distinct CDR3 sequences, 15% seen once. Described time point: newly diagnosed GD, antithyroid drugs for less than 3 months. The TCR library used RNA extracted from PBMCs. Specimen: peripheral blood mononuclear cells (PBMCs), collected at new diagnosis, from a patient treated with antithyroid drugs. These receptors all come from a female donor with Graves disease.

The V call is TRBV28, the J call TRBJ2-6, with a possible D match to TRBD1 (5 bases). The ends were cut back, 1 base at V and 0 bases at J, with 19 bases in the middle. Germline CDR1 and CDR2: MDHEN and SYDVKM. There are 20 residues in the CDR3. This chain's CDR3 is CASSLLAGKEGPSGANVLTF. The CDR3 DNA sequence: TGTGCCAGCAGTTTATTAGCAGGGAAGGAAGGGCCCTCTGGGGCCAACGTCCTGACTTTC.

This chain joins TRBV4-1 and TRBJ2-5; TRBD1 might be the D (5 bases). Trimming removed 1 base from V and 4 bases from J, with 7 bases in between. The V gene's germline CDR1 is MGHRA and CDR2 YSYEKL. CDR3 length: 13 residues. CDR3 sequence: CASSQVTVETQYF. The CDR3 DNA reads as TGCGCCAGCAGCCAAGTGACAGTAGAGACCCAGTACTTC.

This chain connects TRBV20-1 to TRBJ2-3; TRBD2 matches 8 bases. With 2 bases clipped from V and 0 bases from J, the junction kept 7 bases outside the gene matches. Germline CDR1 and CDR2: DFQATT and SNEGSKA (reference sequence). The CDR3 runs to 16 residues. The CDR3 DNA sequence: TGCAGTGCTAGAAGATTGGCTAGCGGGAGCACAGATACGCAGTATTTT. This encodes CSARRLASGSTDTQYF.

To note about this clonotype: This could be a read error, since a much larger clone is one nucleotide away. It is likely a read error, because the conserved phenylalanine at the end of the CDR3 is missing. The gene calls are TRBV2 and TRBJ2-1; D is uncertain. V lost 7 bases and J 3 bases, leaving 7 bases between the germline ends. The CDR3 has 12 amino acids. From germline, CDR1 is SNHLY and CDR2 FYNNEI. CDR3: CASKGVYNEQFL. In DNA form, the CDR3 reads TGTGCCAGCAAGGGCGTCTACAATGAGCAGTTCCTC.

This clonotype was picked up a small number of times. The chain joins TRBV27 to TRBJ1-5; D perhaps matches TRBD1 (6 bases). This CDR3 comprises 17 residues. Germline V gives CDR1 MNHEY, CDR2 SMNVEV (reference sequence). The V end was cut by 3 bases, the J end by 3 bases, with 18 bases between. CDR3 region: CASSFRGGLGNNQPQHF. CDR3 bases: TGTGCCAGCAGTTTCCGTGGGGGCTTGGGGAACAATCAGCCCCAGCATTTT.

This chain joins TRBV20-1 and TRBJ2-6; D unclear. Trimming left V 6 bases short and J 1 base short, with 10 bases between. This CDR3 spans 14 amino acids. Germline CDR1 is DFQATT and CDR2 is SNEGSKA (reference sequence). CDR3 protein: CSAPINSGANVLTF. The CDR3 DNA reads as TGCAGTGCCCCGATAAATTCTGGGGCCAACGTCCTGACTTTC.

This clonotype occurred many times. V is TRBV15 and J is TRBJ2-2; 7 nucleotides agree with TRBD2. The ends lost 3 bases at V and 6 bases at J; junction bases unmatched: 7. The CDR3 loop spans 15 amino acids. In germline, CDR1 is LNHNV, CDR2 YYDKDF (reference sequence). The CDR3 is CATSRKREYAGELFF. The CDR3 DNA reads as TGTGCCACCAGCAGGAAGCGGGAATACGCCGGGGAGCTGTTTTTT. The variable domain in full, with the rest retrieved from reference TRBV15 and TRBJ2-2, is DAMVIQNPRYQVTQFGKPVTLSCSQTLNHNVMYWYQQKSSQAPKLLFHYYDKDFNNEADTPDNFQSRRPNTSFCFLDIRSPGLGDTAMYLCATSRKREYAGELFFGEGSRLTVL.

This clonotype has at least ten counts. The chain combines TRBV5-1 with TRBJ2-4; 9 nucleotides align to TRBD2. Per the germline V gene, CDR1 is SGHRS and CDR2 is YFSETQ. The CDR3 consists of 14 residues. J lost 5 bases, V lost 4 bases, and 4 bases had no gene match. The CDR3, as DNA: TGCGCCAGCAGCCCGGGACTAGCTCAAAACATTCAGTACTTC. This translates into CASSPGLAQNIQYF. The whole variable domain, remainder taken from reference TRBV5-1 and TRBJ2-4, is KAGVTQTPRYLIKTRGQQVTLSCSPISGHRSVSWYQQTPGQGLQFLFEYFSETQRNKGNFPGRFSGRQFSNSRSEMNVSTLELGDSALYLCASSPGLAQNIQYFGAGTRLSVL.

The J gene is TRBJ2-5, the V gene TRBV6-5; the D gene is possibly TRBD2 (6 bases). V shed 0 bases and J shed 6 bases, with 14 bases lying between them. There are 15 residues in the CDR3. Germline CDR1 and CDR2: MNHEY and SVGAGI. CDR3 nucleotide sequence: TGTGCCAGCAGTTACTCGACGGAGGGCGCGAAGACCCAGTACTTC. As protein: CASSYSTEGAKTQYF.

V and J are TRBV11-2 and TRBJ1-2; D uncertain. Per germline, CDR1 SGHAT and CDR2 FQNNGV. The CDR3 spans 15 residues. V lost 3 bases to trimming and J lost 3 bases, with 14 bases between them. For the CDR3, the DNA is TGTGCCAGCAGCTTGGACGGACCGCCCCACTATGGCTACACCTTC. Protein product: CASSLDGPPHYGYTF.

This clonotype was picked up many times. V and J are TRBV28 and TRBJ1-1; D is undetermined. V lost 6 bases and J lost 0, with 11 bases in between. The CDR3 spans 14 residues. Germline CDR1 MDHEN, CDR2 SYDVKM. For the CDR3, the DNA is TGTGCCAGCAGACCCTTTCTAATGAACACTGAAGCTTTCTTT. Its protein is CASRPFLMNTEAFF.

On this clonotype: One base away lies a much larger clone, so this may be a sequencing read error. CDR3 coding DNA: TGTGCCAGCGGCCGGGACGTTAACTATGGCTACACCTTC. Its translation is CASGRDVNYGYTF. The V gene is TRBV6-2 or TRBV6-3, the J gene TRBJ1-2, with TRBD1 as a possible D gene (5 bases). CDR1 and CDR2 (germline): MNHEY, SVGEGT. The CDR3 runs to 13 residues. The V end was cut by 8 bases, the J end by 1 base, with 11 bases between.

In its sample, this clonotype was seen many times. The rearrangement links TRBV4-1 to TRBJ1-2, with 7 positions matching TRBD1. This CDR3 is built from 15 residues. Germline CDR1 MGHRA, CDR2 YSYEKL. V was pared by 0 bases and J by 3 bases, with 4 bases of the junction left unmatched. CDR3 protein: CASSQEQGIYYGYTF. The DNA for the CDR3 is TGCGCCAGCAGCCAAGAACAGGGGATCTACTATGGCTACACCTTC.

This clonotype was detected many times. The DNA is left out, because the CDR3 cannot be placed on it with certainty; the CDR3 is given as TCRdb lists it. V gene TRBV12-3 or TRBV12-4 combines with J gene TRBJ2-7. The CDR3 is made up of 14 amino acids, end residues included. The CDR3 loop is CASSSSGWTDEQYF.

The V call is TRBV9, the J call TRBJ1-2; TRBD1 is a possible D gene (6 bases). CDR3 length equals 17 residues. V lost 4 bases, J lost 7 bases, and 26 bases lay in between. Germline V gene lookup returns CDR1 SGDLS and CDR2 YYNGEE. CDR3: CASSPEPRDTISGGYTF. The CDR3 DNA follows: TGTGCCAGCAGCCCAGAGCCACGGGACACCATCTCGGGTGGCTACACCTTC. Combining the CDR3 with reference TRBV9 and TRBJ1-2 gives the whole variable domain DSGVTQTPKHLITATGQRVTLRCSPRSGDLSVYWYQQSLDQGLQFLIQYYNGEERAKGNILERFSAQQFPDLHSELNLSSLELGDSALYFCASSPEPRDTISGGYTFGSGTRLTVV.

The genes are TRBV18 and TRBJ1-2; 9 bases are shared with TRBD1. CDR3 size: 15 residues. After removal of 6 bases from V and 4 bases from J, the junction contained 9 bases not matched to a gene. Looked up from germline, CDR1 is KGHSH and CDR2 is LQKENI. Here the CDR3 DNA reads TGTGCCAGCTCTCCGACCGGGACAGGGACCTATGGCTACACCTTC. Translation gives CASSPTGTGTYGYTF.

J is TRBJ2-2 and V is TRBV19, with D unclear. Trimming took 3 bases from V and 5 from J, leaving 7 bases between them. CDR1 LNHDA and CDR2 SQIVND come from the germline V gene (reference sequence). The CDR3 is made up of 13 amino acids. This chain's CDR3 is CASSIFRTGELFF. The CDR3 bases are TGTGCCAGTAGTATTTTTAGGACCGGGGAGCTGTTTTTT.

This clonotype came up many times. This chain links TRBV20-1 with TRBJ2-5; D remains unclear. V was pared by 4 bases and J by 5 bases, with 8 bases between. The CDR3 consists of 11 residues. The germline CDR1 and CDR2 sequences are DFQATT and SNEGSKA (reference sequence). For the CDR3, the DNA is TGCAGTGCTACACTTGAGGAGACCCAGTACTTC. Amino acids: CSATLEETQYF.

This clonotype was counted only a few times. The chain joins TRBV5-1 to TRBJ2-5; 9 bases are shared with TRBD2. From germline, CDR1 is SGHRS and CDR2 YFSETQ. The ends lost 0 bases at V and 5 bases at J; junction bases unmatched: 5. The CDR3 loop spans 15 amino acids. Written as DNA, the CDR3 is TGCGCCAGCAGCTTGGTTAGCGGGAGTACGGAGACCCAGTACTTC. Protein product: CASSLVSGSTETQYF.

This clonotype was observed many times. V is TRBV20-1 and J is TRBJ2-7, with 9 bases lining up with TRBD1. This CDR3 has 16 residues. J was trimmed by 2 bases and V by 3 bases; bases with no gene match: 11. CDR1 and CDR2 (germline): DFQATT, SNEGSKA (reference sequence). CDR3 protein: CSASYGRTGDTYEQYF. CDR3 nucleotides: TGCAGTGCTAGCTATGGGCGGACAGGGGACACCTACGAGCAGTACTTC.

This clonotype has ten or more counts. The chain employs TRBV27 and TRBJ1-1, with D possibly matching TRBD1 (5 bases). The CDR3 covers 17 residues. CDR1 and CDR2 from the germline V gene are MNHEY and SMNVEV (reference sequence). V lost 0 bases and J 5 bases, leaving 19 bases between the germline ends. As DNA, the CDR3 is TGTGCCAGCAGTTTATCGAAATTAGGACACCCGGGAACTGAAGCTTTCTTT. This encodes CASSLSKLGHPGTEAFF.

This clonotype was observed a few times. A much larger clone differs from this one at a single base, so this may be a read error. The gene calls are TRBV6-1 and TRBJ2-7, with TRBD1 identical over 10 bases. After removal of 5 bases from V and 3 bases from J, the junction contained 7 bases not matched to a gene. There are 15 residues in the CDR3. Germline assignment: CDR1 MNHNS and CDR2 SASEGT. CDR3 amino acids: CASSRDRGYDYEQYF. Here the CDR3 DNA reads TGTGCCAGCAGTCGGGACAGGGGATACGACTACGAGCAGTACTTC.

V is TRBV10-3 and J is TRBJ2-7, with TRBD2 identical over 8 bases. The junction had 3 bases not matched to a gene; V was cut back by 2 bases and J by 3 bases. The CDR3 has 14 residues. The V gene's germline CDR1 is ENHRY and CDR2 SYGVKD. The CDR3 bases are TGTGCCATCAGTGAGGGGGGACTAGACTACGAGCAGTACTTC. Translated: CAISEGGLDYEQYF.

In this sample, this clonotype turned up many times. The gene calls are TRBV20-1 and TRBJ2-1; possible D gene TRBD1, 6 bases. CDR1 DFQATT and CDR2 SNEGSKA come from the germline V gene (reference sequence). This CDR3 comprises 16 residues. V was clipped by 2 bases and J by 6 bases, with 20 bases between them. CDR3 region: CSARPPGGADSNEQFF. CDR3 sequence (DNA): TGCAGTGCTAGACCCCCTGGGGGCGCGGATAGCAATGAGCAGTTCTTC.

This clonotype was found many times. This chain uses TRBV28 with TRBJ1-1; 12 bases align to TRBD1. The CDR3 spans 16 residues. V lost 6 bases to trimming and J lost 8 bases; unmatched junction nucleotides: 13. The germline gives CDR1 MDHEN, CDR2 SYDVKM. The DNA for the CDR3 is TGTGCCAGCAGAGGACTGCTAGGGACAGGGGGCGACGAAGCTTTCTTT. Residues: CASRGLLGTGGDEAFF.

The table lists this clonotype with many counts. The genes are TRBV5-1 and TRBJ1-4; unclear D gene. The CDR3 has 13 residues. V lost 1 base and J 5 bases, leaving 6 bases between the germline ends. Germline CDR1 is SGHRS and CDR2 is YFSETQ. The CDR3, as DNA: TGCGCCAGCAGCTTGACTGAGAATGAAAAACTGTTTTTT. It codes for CASSLTENEKLFF. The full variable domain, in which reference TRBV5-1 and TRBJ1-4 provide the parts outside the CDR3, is KAGVTQTPRYLIKTRGQQVTLSCSPISGHRSVSWYQQTPGQGLQFLFEYFSETQRNKGNFPGRFSGRQFSNSRSEMNVSTLELGDSALYLCASSLTENEKLFFGSGTQLSVL.

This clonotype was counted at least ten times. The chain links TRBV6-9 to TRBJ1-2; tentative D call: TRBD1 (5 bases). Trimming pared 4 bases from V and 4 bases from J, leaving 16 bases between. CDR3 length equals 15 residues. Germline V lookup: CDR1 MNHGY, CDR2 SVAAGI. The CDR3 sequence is CASSFIQDNVYGYTF. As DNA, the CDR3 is TGTGCCAGCAGTTTTATCCAGGACAACGTCTATGGCTACACCTTC.

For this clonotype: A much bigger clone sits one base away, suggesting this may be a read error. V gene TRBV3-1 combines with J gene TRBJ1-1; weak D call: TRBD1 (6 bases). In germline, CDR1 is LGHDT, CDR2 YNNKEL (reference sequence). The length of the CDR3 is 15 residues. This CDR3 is CASSQGGARNTEALF. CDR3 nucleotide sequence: TGTGCCAGCAGCCAAGGGGGGGCACGAAATACTGAAGCTCTCTTT. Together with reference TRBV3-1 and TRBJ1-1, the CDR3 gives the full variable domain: DTAVSQTPKYLVTQMGNDKSIKCEQNLGHDTMYWYKQDSKKFLKIMFSYNNKELIINETVPNRFSPKSPDKAHLNLHINSLELGDSAVYFCASSQGGARNTEALFGQGTRLTVV.

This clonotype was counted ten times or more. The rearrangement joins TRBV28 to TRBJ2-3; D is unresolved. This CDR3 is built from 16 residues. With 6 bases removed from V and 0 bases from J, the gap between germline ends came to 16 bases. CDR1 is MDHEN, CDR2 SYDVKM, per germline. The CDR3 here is CASSPLEVVSTDTQYF. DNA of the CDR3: TGTGCCAGCAGCCCTCTTGAAGTGGTCAGCACAGATACGCAGTATTTT.